Detailed here is one T cell receptor beta chain. Profiling relied on immunoSEQ multiplex PCR, and the TCRdb table lists in-frame clones only, not all of them. Of roughly 180,000 clones in the sample, over 70% were seen once. This specimen comes from a study of blood T cell repertoires in COVID-19. At the level of the study: T cells, B-cell-depleted T cells, or PBMCs provided the cDNA or gDNA that served as material.

The CDR3 runs to 12 residues. V gave up 3 bases and J gave up 12 bases; unmatched junction bases: 5. The germline V gene encodes CDR1 LNHDA and CDR2 SQIVND (reference sequence). Sequenced input: PBMCs or T cells enriched from blood (not recorded which). The source of this sequence is a woman between 40 and 50 years old with acute COVID-19. The genes are TRBV19 and TRBJ1-1; 9 bases fit TRBD1. The CDR3 coding sequence is TGTGCCAGTAGTATCACAGGGGGCTCTTCTTTCTTT. Encoded protein: CASSITGGSSFF.